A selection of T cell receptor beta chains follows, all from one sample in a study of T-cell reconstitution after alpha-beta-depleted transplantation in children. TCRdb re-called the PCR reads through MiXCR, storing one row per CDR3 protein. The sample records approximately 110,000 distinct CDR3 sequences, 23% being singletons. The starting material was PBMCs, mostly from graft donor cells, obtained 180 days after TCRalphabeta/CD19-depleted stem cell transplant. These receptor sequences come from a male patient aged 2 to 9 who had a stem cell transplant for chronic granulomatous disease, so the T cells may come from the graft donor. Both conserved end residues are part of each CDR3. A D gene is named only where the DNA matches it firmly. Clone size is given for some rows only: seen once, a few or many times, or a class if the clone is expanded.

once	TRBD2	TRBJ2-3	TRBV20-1	CSARSGGAGDTQYF	TGCAGTGCTAGGAGCGGGGGGGCCGGAGATACGCAGTATTTT
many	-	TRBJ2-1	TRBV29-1	CSVAPAASWLHNEQFF	TGCAGCGTTGCACCGGCGGCTAGCTGGCTCCACAATGAGCAGTTCTTC
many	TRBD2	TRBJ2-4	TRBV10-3	CAISPAGGGKNIQYF	TGTGCCATCAGTCCGGCCGGGGGGGGCAAAAACATTCAGTACTTC
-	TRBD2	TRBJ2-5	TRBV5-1	CACRIGGAESETQYF	TGCGCCTGCCGAATCGGGGGGGCAGAGTCAGAGACCCAGTACTTC
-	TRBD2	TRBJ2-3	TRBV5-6	CASSLTSSGTDTQYF	TGTGCCAGCAGCCTGACTAGCTCGGGCACAGATACGCAGTATTTT
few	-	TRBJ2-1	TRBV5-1	CASSLEALNNEQFF	TGCGCCAGCAGCTTGGAGGCACTAAACAATGAGCAGTTCTTC
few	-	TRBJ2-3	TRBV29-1	CSVASLLTDTQYF	TGCAGCGTGGCCTCCCTGCTCACAGATACGCAGTATTTT
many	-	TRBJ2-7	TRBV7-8	CASSWTVAGTPHEQYF	TGTGCCAGCAGTTGGACGGTGGCGGGAACCCCCCACGAGCAGTACTTC
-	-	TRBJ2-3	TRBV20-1	CSVLRRGTDTQYF	TGCAGTGTATTGCGGAGAGGGACAGATACGCAGTATTTT
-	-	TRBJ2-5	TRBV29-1	CSVEAGRVETQYF	TGCAGCGTCGAAGCGGGCAGGGTAGAGACCCAGTACTTC
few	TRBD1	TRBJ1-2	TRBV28	CASSPDRVGYGYTF	TGTGCCAGCAGTCCCGACAGGGTTGGATATGGCTACACCTTC
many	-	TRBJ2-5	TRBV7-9	CASSSSDAVQKETQYF	TGTGCCAGCAGCTCATCGGACGCCGTCCAAAAAGAGACCCAGTACTTC
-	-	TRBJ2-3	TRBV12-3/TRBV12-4	CASSFQVSDTQYF	TGTGCCAGCAGCTTCCAGGTATCAGATACGCAGTATTTT
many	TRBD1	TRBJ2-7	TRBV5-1	CASSEYQLGTGDSYEQYF	TGCGCCAGCAGCGAATACCAACTAGGGACAGGGGACTCCTACGAGCAGTACTTC
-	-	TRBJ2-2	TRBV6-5	CASSNRRSNTGELFF	TGTGCCAGCAGTAACCGACGGTCGAACACCGGGGAGCTGTTTTTT
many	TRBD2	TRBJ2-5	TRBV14	CASSQLFRSGSDETQYF	TGTGCCAGCAGCCAACTTTTTCGGAGCGGGAGCGATGAGACCCAGTACTTC
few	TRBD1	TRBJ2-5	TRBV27	CASSPWDRPRETQYF	TGTGCCAGCAGTCCTTGGGACAGGCCGAGGGAGACCCAGTACTTC
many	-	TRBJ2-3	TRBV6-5	CASSYSPGEPQYF	TGTGCCAGCAGTTACTCCCCAGGGGAGCCCCAGTATTTT
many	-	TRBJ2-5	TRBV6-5	CASSYSISPTQETQYF	TGTGCCAGCAGTTACTCGATATCCCCCACTCAAGAGACCCAGTACTTC
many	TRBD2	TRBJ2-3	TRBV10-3	CAALAASTDTQYF	TGTGCCGCACTAGCGGCCAGCACAGATACGCAGTATTTT
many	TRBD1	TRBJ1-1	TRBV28	CASRVTGTGDYTEAFF	TGTGCCAGCAGGGTGACCGGGACAGGGGATTACACTGAAGCTTTCTTT
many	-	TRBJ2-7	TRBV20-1	CSATVPGTLPDVQYF	TGCAGTGCGACAGTTCCCGGGACCCTCCCTGATGTGCAGTACTTC
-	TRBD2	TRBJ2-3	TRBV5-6	CASSFKLAGGDTQYF	TGTGCCAGCAGCTTCAAGCTAGCGGGAGGAGATACGCAGTATTTT
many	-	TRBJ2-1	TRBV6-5	CASSPNNYNEQFF	TGTGCCAGCAGTCCCAACAACTACAATGAGCAGTTCTTC
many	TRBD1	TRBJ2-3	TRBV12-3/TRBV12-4	CASSRRTGYTDTQYF	TGTGCCAGCAGTCGGAGGACAGGTTACACAGATACGCAGTATTTT
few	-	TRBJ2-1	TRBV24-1	CATSDREGVGEQFF	TGTGCCACCAGTGATAGGGAGGGGGTCGGTGAGCAGTTCTTC
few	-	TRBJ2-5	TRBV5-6	CASSSDRQETQYF	TGTGCCAGCAGCTCGGACAGACAAGAGACCCAGTACTTC
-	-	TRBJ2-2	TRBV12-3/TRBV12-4	CASSWGETGELFF	TGTGCCAGCAGTTGGGGGGAAACCGGGGAGCTGTTTTTT
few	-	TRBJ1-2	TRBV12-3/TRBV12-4	CASSSSGTYGYTF	TGTGCCAGCAGTTCGTCAGGCACCTATGGCTACACCTTC
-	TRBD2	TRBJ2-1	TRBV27	CASSLYGEGGRAYNEQFF	TGTGCCAGCAGTTTATATGGGGAGGGCGGGAGGGCCTATAATGAGCAGTTCTTC
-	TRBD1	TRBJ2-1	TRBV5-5	CASSLRDSYNEQFF	TGTGCCAGCAGCTTAAGGGACAGTTACAATGAGCAGTTCTTC
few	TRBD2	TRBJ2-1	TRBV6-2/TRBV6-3	CASRLAGQSSYNEQFF	TGTGCCAGCAGGCTAGCGGGGCAGAGCTCCTACAATGAGCAGTTCTTC
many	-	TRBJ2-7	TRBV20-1	CSAIRSRGSYEQYF	TGCAGTGCTATCCGGTCGAGAGGGAGCTACGAGCAGTACTTC
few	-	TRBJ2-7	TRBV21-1	CASSKLGLAGGYEQYF	TGTGCCAGCAGCAAACTCGGACTAGCGGGGGGCTACGAGCAGTACTTC
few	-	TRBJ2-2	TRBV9	CASSVVGNTGELFF	TGTGCCAGCAGCGTAGTGGGGAACACCGGGGAGCTGTTTTTT
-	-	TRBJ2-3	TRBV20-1	CSARDLGSTDTQYF	TGCAGTGCTAGAGATCTAGGCAGCACAGATACGCAGTATTTT
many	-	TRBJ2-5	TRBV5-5	CASSLRWEAAQETQYF	TGTGCCAGCAGCTTGCGATGGGAGGCAGCCCAAGAGACCCAGTACTTC
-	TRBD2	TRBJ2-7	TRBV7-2	CASSLPGLSYEQYF	TGTGCCAGCAGCTTACCGGGACTAAGCTACGAGCAGTACTTC
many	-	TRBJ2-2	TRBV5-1	CASSSQGTGELFF	TGCGCCAGCAGCTCACAGGGAACCGGGGAGCTGTTTTTT
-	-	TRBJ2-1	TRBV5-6	CASSLLSGTYNEQFF	TGTGCCAGCAGCTTGTTGTCAGGTACCTACAATGAGCAGTTCTTC
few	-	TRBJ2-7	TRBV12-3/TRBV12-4	CASSYYRSYEQYF	TGTGCCAGCAGTTATTACCGGTCGTACGAGCAGTACTTC
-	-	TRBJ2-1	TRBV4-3	CASSQSQRSNEQFF	TGCGCCAGCAGCCAATCTCAGAGGTCCAATGAGCAGTTCTTC
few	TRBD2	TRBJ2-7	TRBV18	CASSRLAGGASYEQYF	TGTGCCAGCTCACGACTAGCGGGGGGGGCCTCCTACGAGCAGTACTTC